A single TCR beta chain is shown here with its context. Its antigen is as yet unknown. PCR was performed using 60 Vbeta and 13 Jbeta primers. In the authors' workflow: As a later analysis found, there were approximately 80 million unique TCR beta chains, of which some 10 million were shared. Some clones are missing from TCRdb's copy, which holds only in-frame ones; the method was immunoSEQ multiplex PCR. V and J calls and clone size are copied from that table; D and trimming were computed from the DNA. Counted here are over 150,000 clones, 65% to 80% occurring once; the ten biggest clones make up 3% to 3.5%. Between the trimmed V and J ends, which lost 4 bases and 2 bases, there was a span of 13 bases. The germline V gene encodes CDR1 SGHNT and CDR2 YYREEE (reference sequence). This CDR3 contains 15 residues. This entry comes from a study of cytomegalovirus exposure and HLA in healthy donors. Study background: In an earlier analysis, around 120 million unique TCR beta sequences were found from 200 million or so T cells. Study-level results: A later analysis revealed that TCR association rates differed between HLA loci, peaking at DRB1 and bottoming out at HLA-C. Among donors in an Asian-associated ancestry cluster, a later analysis reportedly found fewer N-insertions than the approximately 700-donor mean.

This clonotype was sampled from a woman aged 50 to 60 in good health and CMV-seropositive. The sequencing input was PBMCs. The V gene is TRBV5-4, the J gene TRBJ2-1; the D gene is possibly TRBD2 (7 bases). The CDR3 here is CASSPEGGTYNEQFF. The CDR3 DNA is TGTGCCAGCAGCCCGGAGGGGGGGACCTACAATGAGCAGTTCTTC.